These 25 T cell receptor beta chains were all obtained from the same sample, sequenced in a study of cytomegalovirus exposure and HLA in healthy donors. With 60 Vbeta and 13 Jbeta primers, the PCR was carried out. Only in-frame clones appear in the TCRdb table, and some are missing; sequencing was by immunoSEQ multiplex PCR. Of about 270,000 clones detected, around 65% appear once; the ten largest clones hold roughly 2.4%. Specimen: PBMCs. These receptors all come from a female donor in good health and CMV-seronegative.

The genes are TRBV29-1 and TRBJ2-7; 10 bases match TRBD1. Germline CDR1 reads SQVTM; CDR2 reads ANQGSEA. There are 12 residues in the CDR3. V shed 6 bases, J shed 5 bases, and the junction held 4 bases outside the gene matches. The CDR3 DNA reads as TGCAGCGTGGACAGGGGGGGACACGAGCAGTACTTC. Protein: CSVDRGGHEQYF.

The chain carries TRBV5-1 and TRBJ2-1; 12 nucleotides agree with TRBD2. In germline, CDR1 is SGHRS, CDR2 YFSETQ. Trimming took 4 bases from V and 4 from J; bases not matched to a gene: 3. The CDR3 is made up of 15 amino acids. The CDR3 protein is CASSETSGRYNEQFF. The CDR3 DNA is TGCGCCAGCAGCGAGACTAGCGGGAGATACAATGAGCAGTTCTTC.

V usage is TRBV6-6 and J usage is TRBJ2-7; TRBD2 agrees at 15 bases. Trimming took 7 bases from V and 4 from J; bases not matched to a gene: 2. The CDR3 totals 14 residues. From germline, CDR1 is MNHNY and CDR2 SVGAGI (reference sequence). CDR3 DNA: TGTGCCAGCACTGGACTAGCGGGAGGGTACGAGCAGTACTTC. Encoded protein: CASTGLAGGYEQYF.

The chain uses TRBV7-8 and TRBJ2-1; no clear D gene. With 4 bases removed from V and 2 bases from J, the gap between germline ends came to 6 bases. The CDR3 consists of 13 residues. Germline V gene data show CDR1 as SGHVS and CDR2 as FQNEAQ. This chain's CDR3 is CASSSGTYNEQFF. In nucleotides, the CDR3 is TGTGCCAGCAGCTCAGGTACCTACAATGAGCAGTTCTTC.

V and J are TRBV29-1 and TRBJ2-1; 11 nucleotides agree with TRBD2. This CDR3 comprises 15 residues. Germline V gives CDR1 SQVTM, CDR2 ANQGSEA. The J segment lost 5 bases and the V segment lost 7 bases, leaving 10 bases of the junction unmatched. DNA of the CDR3: TGCAGCGCTCGATTGACTAGCGGGGAAAACAATGAGCAGTTCTTC. This translates into CSARLTSGENNEQFF.

The chain employs TRBV5-4 and TRBJ1-3; D is unclear. The germline CDR1 and CDR2 sequences are SGHNT and YYREEE (reference sequence). The CDR3 loop spans 12 amino acids. V was clipped by 4 bases and J by 7 bases, with 9 bases between them. The CDR3 region is CASSDARNTIYF. CDR3 nucleotides: TGTGCCAGCAGCGACGCCAGGAACACCATATATTTT.

This clone has only one observation. V usage is TRBV5-1 and J usage is TRBJ2-2; 10 bases are shared with TRBD1. Germline V gives CDR1 SGHRS, CDR2 YFSETQ. Trimming cost V 7 bases and J 7 bases; bases outside gene matches: 7. This CDR3 has 14 residues. This CDR3 is CASGNGQGGGELFF. In nucleotides, the CDR3 is TGCGCCAGCGGGAACGGACAGGGGGGCGGGGAGCTGTTTTTT.

CDR3 sequence: CASSPPSGRRSYNEQFF. CDR3 in DNA: TGTGCCAGCAGCCCCCCTAGCGGGAGGCGCTCCTACAATGAGCAGTTCTTC. The chain couples TRBV11-2 to TRBJ2-1; TRBD2 matches at 11 bases. This CDR3 has 17 residues. Trimming took 5 bases from V and 0 from J; bases not matched to a gene: 6. Germline V CDR1 and CDR2: SGHAT, FQNNGV.

V usage is TRBV5-1 and J usage is TRBJ2-5, with 7 bases matching TRBD1. The CDR3 covers 14 residues. Germline trimming cut 0 bases from V and 2 bases from J; bases unmatched to any gene: 1. Germline V gene sequence: CDR1 SGHRS, CDR2 YFSETQ. The CDR3 DNA sequence: TGCGCCAGCAGCTTGGGGACAGGACAAGAGACCCAGTACTTC. Protein: CASSLGTGQETQYF.

This chain connects TRBV19 to TRBJ2-7, with 9 bases lining up with TRBD1. CDR3 length equals 15 residues. Germline CDR1 and CDR2: LNHDA and SQIVND (reference sequence). Losses at the gene ends were 5 bases for V and 0 bases for J; bases not matched to a gene: 5. The CDR3 protein is CASSPGQGYSYEQYF. In DNA form, the CDR3 reads TGTGCCAGTAGTCCTGGACAGGGGTACTCCTACGAGCAGTACTTC.

The genes are TRBV9 and TRBJ2-1, with unresolved D. Trimming shortened V by 0 bases and J by 1 base, and 8 bases separated the two germline ends. Germline V gene sequence: CDR1 SGDLS, CDR2 YYNGEE. The CDR3 extends over 15 amino acids. CDR3 in DNA: TGTGCCAGCAGCGTAGAATCCCAGTCCTACAATGAGCAGTTCTTC. Encoded protein: CASSVESQSYNEQFF. Filled out from reference TRBV9 and TRBJ2-1, the complete variable domain reads DSGVTQTPKHLITATGQRVTLRCSPRSGDLSVYWYQQSLDQGLQFLIQYYNGEERAKGNILERFSAQQFPDLHSELNLSSLELGDSALYFCASSVESQSYNEQFFGPGTRLTVL.

The rearrangement uses TRBV28 and TRBJ1-1; no definite D call. CDR3 length: 15 amino acids. V was pared by 2 bases and J by 2 bases, with 12 bases between. Germline CDR1 is MDHEN and CDR2 is SYDVKM. The DNA for the CDR3 is TGTGCCAGCAGTTTAGAGGCGACGGGAAACACTGAAGCTTTCTTT. Translated, it gives CASSLEATGNTEAFF.

The V call is TRBV10-3, the J call TRBJ2-7, with 7 bases that match TRBD1. Germline V lookup: CDR1 ENHRY, CDR2 SYGVKD. V was clipped by 3 bases and J by 6 bases; unmatched bases: 8. The CDR3 sequence is 14 residues long. The CDR3: CAISDGTAKGEQYF. The CDR3, as DNA: TGTGCCATCAGTGACGGGACAGCGAAAGGCGAGCAGTACTTC.

This clone has only one observation. The genes are TRBV29-1 and TRBJ1-1; D is perhaps TRBD1 (5 bases). Per the germline V gene, CDR1 is SQVTM and CDR2 is ANQGSEA. The CDR3 runs to 11 residues. V was pared by 6 bases and J by 7 bases, with 12 bases between. The DNA for the CDR3 is TGCAGCGTGTCCTGGGGGGTTGAAGCTTTCTTT. The encoded protein is CSVSWGVEAFF. The full variable domain, completed using reference TRBV29-1 and TRBJ1-1, is SAVISQKPSRDICQRGTSLTIQCQVDSQVTMMFWYRQQPGQSLTLIATANQGSEATYESGFVIDKFPISRPNLTFSTLTVSNMSPEDSSIYLCSVSWGVEAFFGQGTRLTVV.

The chain employs TRBV18 and TRBJ1-1; 7 nucleotides agree with TRBD1. The V gene's germline CDR1 is KGHSH and CDR2 LQKENI. The CDR3 sequence is 15 residues long. V shed 6 bases, J shed 1 base, and the junction held 8 bases outside the gene matches. This CDR3 is CASSLQGRPNTEAFF. Written as DNA, the CDR3 is TGTGCCAGCTCTTTACAGGGGAGGCCGAACACTGAAGCTTTCTTT.

This clone has just a few counts. The J gene is TRBJ2-1, the V gene TRBV2, with TRBD2 identical over 12 bases. The V gene end was trimmed by 6 bases and the J gene end by 9 bases; junction bases not matched to a gene: 6. The germline V gene encodes CDR1 SNHLY and CDR2 FYNNEI. There are 14 residues in the CDR3. The DNA of the CDR3 is TGTGCCAGCAGGCGACTAGCGGGAGATATTGAGCAGTTCTTC. Its protein product is CASRRLAGDIEQFF.

V and J are TRBV19 and TRBJ2-7, with 7 bases matching TRBD1. The CDR3 consists of 15 residues. V was clipped by 4 bases and J by 0 bases; unmatched bases: 6. The germline gives CDR1 LNHDA, CDR2 SQIVND (reference sequence). The CDR3: CASSRIRDSSYEQYF. CDR3 DNA: TGTGCCAGTAGTAGAATCCGGGACAGCTCCTACGAGCAGTACTTC.

The chain employs TRBV7-6 and TRBJ2-5, with 12 bases aligning to TRBD2. Germline assignment: CDR1 SGHVS and CDR2 FNYEAQ. The CDR3 runs 19 residues. Unmatched junction bases numbered 16, after V lost 8 bases and J lost 0 bases. CDR3: CASRARTGLAGRYQETQYF. The CDR3 DNA reads as TGTGCCAGCCGAGCCCGTACAGGACTAGCGGGACGGTACCAAGAGACCCAGTACTTC.

The chain carries TRBV2 and TRBJ1-2; D may be TRBD1 (5 bases). The germline V and J ends were trimmed by 0 bases and 6 bases, with 14 bases remaining between them. The V gene's germline CDR1 is SNHLY and CDR2 FYNNEI. The CDR3 sequence is 15 residues long. Written as DNA, the CDR3 is TGTGCCAGCAGTGAAGCGCTTGGCAGGGTTGATGGCTACACCTTC. Translated: CASSEALGRVDGYTF.

The chain carries TRBV6-5 and TRBJ2-1; TRBD2 agrees at 8 bases. The CDR3 spans 15 residues. J was trimmed by 10 bases and V by 6 bases; bases with no gene match: 14. Germline CDR1 is MNHEY and CDR2 is SVGAGI. DNA of the CDR3: TGTGCCAGCAGCCAACCGGGACTAGGATCGTCCGAGCAGTTCTTC. Translation gives CASSQPGLGSSEQFF.

On this clone: At one boundary the junction diverges from the germline segment, which might be a read error. The genes are TRBV7-7 and TRBJ2-3; possible D gene TRBD2, 6 bases. CDR3 length equals 15 residues. The germline V gene has CDR1 SSHAT and CDR2 FNYEAQ (reference sequence). The CDR3 DNA reads TGTGCTAGCAGCCCTGGACTATCAACCACAGATACGCAGTATTTT. This encodes CASSPGLSTTDTQYF.

The chain links TRBV6-5 to TRBJ2-7; a possible D gene is TRBD2 (6 bases). CDR1 MNHEY and CDR2 SVGAGI come from the germline V gene. The ends were cut back, 6 bases at V and 11 bases at J, with 17 bases in the middle. The CDR3 spans 12 residues. CDR3 sequence: CASSNSGDMEYF. The CDR3 DNA reads TGTGCCAGCAGCAATTCGGGGGATATGGAGTACTTC.

This chain connects TRBV6-4 to TRBJ2-2; the D is unclear. The CDR3 extends over 14 amino acids. Germline CDR1 and CDR2: MRHNA and SNTAGT. V lost 6 bases and J 5 bases, leaving 13 bases between the germline ends. CDR3 amino acids: CASSTRVWTGELFF. The CDR3 coding sequence is TGTGCCAGCAGCACCCGGGTGTGGACCGGGGAGCTGTTTTTT.

This clone showed up just once. J is TRBJ2-7 and V is TRBV7-6; no firm D call. Looked up from germline, CDR1 is SGHVS and CDR2 is FNYEAQ. V shed 2 bases and J shed 2 bases, with 10 bases lying between them. The CDR3 loop spans 14 amino acids. The CDR3 sequence is CASSLNVDTYEQYF. CDR3 coding DNA: TGTGCCAGCAGCTTAAACGTAGATACCTACGAGCAGTACTTC.

CDR3 DNA sequence: TGTGCCAGCAGCTTGGCTGGAGCAACTAATGAAAAACTGTTTTTT. Translating gives CASSLAGATNEKLFF. V usage is TRBV5-4 and J usage is TRBJ1-4; D is uncertain. The CDR3 is 15 amino acids. The V end was cut by 0 bases, the J end by 0 bases, with 6 bases between. CDR1 and CDR2 from the germline V gene are SGHNT and YYREEE (reference sequence).